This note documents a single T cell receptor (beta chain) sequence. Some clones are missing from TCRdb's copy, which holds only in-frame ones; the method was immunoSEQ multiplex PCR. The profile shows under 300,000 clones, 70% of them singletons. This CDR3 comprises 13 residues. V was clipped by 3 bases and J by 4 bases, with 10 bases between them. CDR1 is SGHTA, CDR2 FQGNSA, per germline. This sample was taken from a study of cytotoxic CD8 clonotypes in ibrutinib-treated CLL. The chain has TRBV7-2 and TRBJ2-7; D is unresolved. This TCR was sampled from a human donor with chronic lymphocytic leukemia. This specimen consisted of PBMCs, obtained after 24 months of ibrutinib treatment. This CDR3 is CASSFSSPYEQYF. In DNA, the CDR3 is TGTGCCAGCAGCTTCTCCTCCCCTTACGAGCAGTACTTC.